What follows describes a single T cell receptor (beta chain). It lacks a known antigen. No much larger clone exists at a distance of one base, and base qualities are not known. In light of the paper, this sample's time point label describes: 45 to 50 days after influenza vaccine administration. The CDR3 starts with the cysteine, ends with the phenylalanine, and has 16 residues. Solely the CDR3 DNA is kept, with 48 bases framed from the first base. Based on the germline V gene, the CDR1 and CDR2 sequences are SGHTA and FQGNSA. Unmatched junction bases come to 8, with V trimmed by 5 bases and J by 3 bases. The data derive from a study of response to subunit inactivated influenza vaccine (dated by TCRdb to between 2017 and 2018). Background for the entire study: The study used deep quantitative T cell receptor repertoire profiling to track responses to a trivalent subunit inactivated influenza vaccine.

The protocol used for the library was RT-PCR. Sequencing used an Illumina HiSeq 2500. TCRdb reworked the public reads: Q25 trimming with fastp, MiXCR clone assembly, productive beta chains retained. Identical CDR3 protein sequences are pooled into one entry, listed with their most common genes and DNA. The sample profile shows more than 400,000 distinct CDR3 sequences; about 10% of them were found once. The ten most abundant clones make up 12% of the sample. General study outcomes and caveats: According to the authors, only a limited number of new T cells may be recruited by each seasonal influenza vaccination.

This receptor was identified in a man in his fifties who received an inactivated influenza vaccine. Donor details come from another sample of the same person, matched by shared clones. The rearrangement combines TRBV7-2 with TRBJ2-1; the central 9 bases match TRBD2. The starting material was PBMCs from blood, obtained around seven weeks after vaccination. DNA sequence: TGTGCCAGCAGCCGTACCGGGACTAGCAGCTACAATGAGCAGTTCTTC. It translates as CASSRTGTSSYNEQFF.